This TCR beta chain was retrieved from a study of cytomegalovirus exposure and HLA in healthy donors. Study-level points and caveats: The study listed around 150 cytomegalovirus-associated TCR beta chains. Reported results showed that the classifier diagnosed cytomegalovirus status with high specificity and sensitivity.

The PCR ran on 60 Vbeta and 13 Jbeta primers. Using immunoSEQ multiplex PCR, the repertoire was profiled, and TCRdb retains in-frame clones only, with some absent. The sample lists more than 140,000 clones, around 80% occurring once. A few counts support this clone. The antigen is undetermined. After removal of 1 base from V and 7 bases from J, the junction contained 13 bases not matched to a gene. The CDR3 has 17 residues. Germline lookup yields CDR1 SEHNR and CDR2 FQNEAQ (reference sequence). The rearrangement uses TRBV7-9 and TRBJ1-2; TRBD1 matches at 9 bases. The source is a man between 18 and 35 years old in good health and CMV-seropositive. Input material: PBMCs. The CDR3 loop is CASSLDGSTGGKGGYTF. Here the CDR3 DNA reads TGTGCCAGCAGCTTAGATGGGTCGACAGGGGGGAAAGGTGGCTACACCTTC.